These 18 T cell receptor beta chains were all obtained from the same sample, sequenced in a study of cytomegalovirus exposure and HLA in healthy donors. The PCR was carried out with 60 Vbeta primers and 13 Jbeta primers. Clones were sequenced by immunoSEQ multiplex PCR, and TCRdb holds only the in-frame ones, with some missing. The sample yields about 78,000 clones, of which the top ten take up roughly 8%. The sequenced material came from PBMCs. These TCRs come from a female donor in good health and CMV-seropositive.

This chain connects TRBV28 to TRBJ2-7; D is uncertain. Germline CDR1 and CDR2: MDHEN and SYDVKM. CDR3 size: 13 residues. V lost 2 bases and J lost 3, with 8 bases in between. CDR3 residues: CASSLKQYYEQYF. The CDR3 region has the DNA TGTGCCAGCAGTTTAAAACAGTACTACGAGCAGTACTTC.

The chain carries TRBV11-1 and TRBJ2-7; D gene unclear. The germline V gene has CDR1 SGHAT and CDR2 FQDESV (reference sequence). The germline V and J ends were trimmed by 4 bases and 3 bases, with 4 bases remaining between them. The CDR3 runs 11 residues. The CDR3 nucleotides read TGTGCCAGCAGCTCAGTCTACGAGCAGTACTTC. Amino acids: CASSSVYEQYF.

The CDR3 nucleotides read TGCGCCAGCAGCCCTTGGCCCCCCGCAACCTCTGAAGCTTTCTTT. Translating it yields CASSPWPPATSEAFF. The V gene is TRBV5-1, the J gene TRBJ1-1; unclear D gene. V was clipped by 4 bases and J by 6 bases, with 19 bases between them. Germline values: CDR1 SGHRS, CDR2 YFSETQ. This CDR3 is 15 amino acids long.

The rearrangement uses TRBV11-2 and TRBJ2-7, with a weak D call TRBD2 (6 bases). With 4 bases removed from V and 2 bases from J, the gap between germline ends came to 15 bases. The germline V gene encodes CDR1 SGHAT and CDR2 FQNNGV. This CDR3 comprises 15 residues. CDR3 nucleotide sequence: TGTGCCAGCAGCTCTCCTCGACTAGATACCTACGAGCAGTACTTC. It specifies CASSSPRLDTYEQYF.

This chain uses TRBV6-5 with TRBJ1-2; no clear D gene. Trimming removed 0 bases at V and 3 bases at J, with 8 bases between. CDR3 length: 14 residues. Germline V gene lookup returns CDR1 MNHEY and CDR2 SVGAGI. The CDR3: CASSYSRGDYGYTF. The DNA of the CDR3 is TGTGCCAGCAGTTACTCGAGAGGAGACTATGGCTACACCTTC.

The chain combines TRBV28 with TRBJ2-6, with D unresolved. Germline CDR1 reads MDHEN; CDR2 reads SYDVKM. The CDR3 loop spans 15 amino acids. V dropped 4 bases and J dropped 4 bases, with 11 bases sitting between them. CDR3 DNA sequence: TGTGCCAGCAGTTCCCCCAGAAACGGGGCCAACGTCCTGACTTTC. Translated, it gives CASSSPRNGANVLTF. The whole variable domain, remainder taken from reference TRBV28 and TRBJ2-6, is DVKVTQSSRYLVKRTGEKVFLECVQDMDHENMFWYRQDPGLGLRLIYFSYDVKMKEKGDIPEGYSVSREKKERFSLILESASTNQTSMYLCASSSPRNGANVLTFGAGSRLTVL.

This rearrangement joins TRBV30 to TRBJ1-6, with TRBD1 identical over 8 bases. V lost 4 bases, J lost 14 bases, and 10 bases stayed unmatched. The germline gives CDR1 GTSNPN, CDR2 SVGIG (reference sequence). This CDR3 comprises 13 residues. CDR3: CAWKQGALSSLHF. CDR3 bases: TGTGCCTGGAAGCAGGGGGCCCTTTCTTCCCTCCACTTT. Full variable domain (outside the CDR3, taken from reference TRBV30 and TRBJ1-6): SQTIHQWPATLVQPVGSPLSLECTVEGTSNPNLYWYRQAAGRGLQLLFYSVGIGQISSEVPQNLSASRPQDRQFILSSKKLLLSDSGFYLCAWKQGALSSLHFGNGTRLTVT.

CDR3 amino acids: CASSQGSLGDYTF. The DNA for the CDR3 is TGTGCCAGCAGCCAGGGATCCCTCGGAGACTACACCTTC. The chain has TRBV5-4 and TRBJ1-2, with D perhaps matching TRBD1 (5 bases). The CDR3 is made up of 13 amino acids. The V gene's germline CDR1 is SGHNT and CDR2 YYREEE (reference sequence). V was shortened by 4 bases and J by 10 bases, with 17 bases between the two germline ends.

This chain connects TRBV30 to TRBJ1-3; D not certain. Germline V CDR1 and CDR2: GTSNPN, SVGIG (reference sequence). V lost 3 bases to trimming and J lost 3 bases, with 15 bases between them. The CDR3 is 15 residues long. The chain's CDR3 is CAWSPGRYDGNTIYF. The CDR3, as DNA: TGTGCCTGGAGCCCCGGGAGATATGATGGAAACACCATATATTTT.

The chain recombines TRBV9 with TRBJ1-2; D not certain. The CDR3 has 17 residues. Deletions cut 3 bases from V and 0 bases from J, with 18 bases between. CDR1 SGDLS and CDR2 YYNGEE come from the germline V gene. CDR3: CASSALVPTFANYGYTF. CDR3 sequence (DNA): TGTGCCAGCAGCGCCTTAGTCCCGACTTTCGCTAACTATGGCTACACCTTC. The full variable domain, in which reference TRBV9 and TRBJ1-2 provide the parts outside the CDR3, is DSGVTQTPKHLITATGQRVTLRCSPRSGDLSVYWYQQSLDQGLQFLIQYYNGEERAKGNILERFSAQQFPDLHSELNLSSLELGDSALYFCASSALVPTFANYGYTFGSGTRLTVV.

The gene calls are TRBV19 and TRBJ1-1, with 9 nucleotides matching TRBD1. Germline CDR1 reads LNHDA; CDR2 reads SQIVND (reference sequence). J was trimmed by 6 bases and V by 8 bases; bases with no gene match: 7. The CDR3 loop spans 13 amino acids. The CDR3 loop reads CASSDRGLAEAFF. The CDR3 DNA is TGTGCCAGTTCGGACAGGGGCTTGGCTGAAGCTTTCTTT.

V and J are TRBV29-1 and TRBJ2-1; 10 positions agree with TRBD1. The CDR3 spans 13 residues. V gave up 3 bases and J gave up 4 bases; unmatched junction bases: 0. Per the germline V gene, CDR1 is SQVTM and CDR2 is ANQGSEA. CDR3 loop: CSVEGQGYNEQFF. DNA of the CDR3: TGCAGCGTTGAGGGACAGGGGTACAATGAGCAGTTCTTC.

V gene TRBV11-2 combines with J gene TRBJ2-1; tentatively, D is TRBD2 (5 bases). This CDR3 comprises 15 residues. Germline lookup yields CDR1 SGHAT and CDR2 FQNNGV. V dropped 5 bases and J dropped 1 base, with 12 bases sitting between them. CDR3 DNA sequence: TGTGCCAGCAGCCTACTAGGCGGATCCTACAATGAGCAGTTCTTC. Translated, it gives CASSLLGGSYNEQFF. Supplemented by reference TRBV11-2 and TRBJ2-1, the full variable domain reads EAGVAQSPRYKIIEKRQSVAFWCNPISGHATLYWYQQILGQGPKLLIQFQNNGVVDDSQLPKDRFSAERLKGVDSTLKIQPAKLEDSAVYLCASSLLGGSYNEQFFGPGTRLTVL.

The chain joins TRBV4-3 to TRBJ2-2, with TRBD2 as a possible D gene (6 bases). V was shortened by 0 bases and J by 6 bases, with 14 bases between the two germline ends. The CDR3 extends over 16 amino acids. The germline V gene has CDR1 LGHNA and CDR2 YSLEER. The CDR3 DNA sequence: TGCGCCAGCAGCCAAGAGTTTGCGGGGTACGCCGGGGAGCTGTTTTTT. Translated, it gives CASSQEFAGYAGELFF.

The rearrangement links TRBV4-3 to TRBJ2-1, with TRBD2 identical over 14 bases. CDR1 and CDR2 (germline): LGHNA, YSLEER. The CDR3 sequence is 17 residues long. The V and J ends lost 3 bases and 8 bases, in that order; junction bases with no gene match: 9. The CDR3 region is CASSQGTSGRILDEQFF. DNA of the CDR3: TGCGCCAGCAGCCAGGGGACTAGCGGGAGAATCCTGGATGAGCAGTTCTTC.

The genes are TRBV28 and TRBJ1-2; possibly TRBD1 for D (6 bases). The length of the CDR3 is 16 residues. V gave up 7 bases and J gave up 0 bases, with 18 bases separating them. Germline V CDR1 and CDR2: MDHEN, SYDVKM. CDR3 nucleotides: TGTGCCAGCACCCCCGGGACACTCCCTACTAACTATGGCTACACCTTC. This translates into CASTPGTLPTNYGYTF.

This chain links TRBV14 with TRBJ1-4; 10 bases map to TRBD1. The germline gives CDR1 SGHDN, CDR2 FVKESK. The V segment lost 4 bases and the J segment 7 bases; nucleotides outside the gene matches: 3. This CDR3 has 14 residues. The CDR3 here is CASSRQGAGEKLFF. The CDR3 region has the DNA TGTGCCAGCAGCCGACAGGGGGCTGGTGAAAAACTGTTTTTT.

Here the CDR3 reads CASSPDRGDEKLFF. CDR3 in DNA: TGTGCCAGCAGTCCTGACAGGGGTGATGAAAAACTGTTTTTT. The chain recombines TRBV6-1 with TRBJ1-4, with 8 bases matching TRBD1. Germline CDR1 MNHNS, CDR2 SASEGT. V gave up 5 bases and J gave up 6 bases; unmatched junction bases: 5. The CDR3 contains 14 residues.